This TCR beta chain was found in a study of T cells in tuberculosis. The overall study: T cells were selected with CD1B tetramers loaded with glucose monomycolate.

Assay: immunoSEQ multiplex PCR; the TCRdb copy retains only in-frame clones and omits some. The profile shows tens of thousands of clones, over 75% of them singletons. The CDR3 runs 12 residues. Trimming pared 5 bases from V and 7 bases from J, leaving 13 bases between. Germline V gene sequence: CDR1 SGHRS, CDR2 YFSETQ. General study points: Smaller alpha distances in active tuberculosis partly reflected shorter CDR3-alpha lengths.

This clone showed up just once. Its antigen is not identified. As for time point: new active TB diagnosis, blood taken before or within 7 days of starting treatment. This chain uses TRBV5-1 with TRBJ2-7, with D unresolved. The sequencing here drew on PBMCs, taken at tuberculosis diagnosis. The clonotype originates from an adult with tuberculosis. CDR3 sequence (DNA): TGCGCCAGCAGATCTAGATCCGGGGAGCAGTACTTC. Translation gives CASRSRSGEQYF. Complete variable domain (other parts from reference TRBV5-1 and TRBJ2-7): KAGVTQTPRYLIKTRGQQVTLSCSPISGHRSVSWYQQTPGQGLQFLFEYFSETQRNKGNFPGRFSGRQFSNSRSEMNVSTLELGDSALYLCASRSRSGEQYFGPGTRLTVT.